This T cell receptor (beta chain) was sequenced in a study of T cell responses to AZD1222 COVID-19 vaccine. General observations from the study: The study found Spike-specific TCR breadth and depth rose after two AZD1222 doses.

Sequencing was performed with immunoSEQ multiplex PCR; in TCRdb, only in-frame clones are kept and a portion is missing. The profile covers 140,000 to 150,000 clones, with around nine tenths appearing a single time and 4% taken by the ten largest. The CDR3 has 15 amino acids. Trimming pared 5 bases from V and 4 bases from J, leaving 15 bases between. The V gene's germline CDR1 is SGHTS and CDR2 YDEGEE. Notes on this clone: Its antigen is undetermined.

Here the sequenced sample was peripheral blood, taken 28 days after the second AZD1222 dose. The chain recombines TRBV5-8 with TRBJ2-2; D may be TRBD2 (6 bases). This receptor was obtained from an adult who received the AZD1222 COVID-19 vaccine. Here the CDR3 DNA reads TGTGCCAGCAGTAGCGGAACACCTTCCACCGGGGAGCTGTTTTTT. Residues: CASSSGTPSTGELFF.